The entry below describes one T cell receptor beta chain. Assay used: immunoSEQ multiplex PCR; TCRdb lists only in-frame clones, some missing. Among roughly 340,000 clones listed, 75% to 90% were seen once. CDR3 length: 15 amino acids. The V end was cut by 2 bases, the J end by 5 bases, with 15 bases between. Looked up from germline, CDR1 is SGHTA and CDR2 is FQGNSA. This sample is part of a study of blood T cell repertoires in COVID-19. The sequence derives from a man aged 18 to 30 who had recovered from COVID-19. Sequenced: PBMCs or T cells enriched from blood (not recorded which). The rearrangement uses TRBV7-2 and TRBJ1-2, with D hard to call. CDR3 bases: TGTGCCAGCAGCTTACAGCGATCTCGGAGGTATGGCTACACCTTC. It translates to CASSLQRSRRYGYTF.